These 22 T cell receptor beta chains originate from one sample sequenced in a study of T cell responses to AZD1222 COVID-19 vaccine (dated by TCRdb to about 2021). The time point label, as the study defines it: about 28 days (+/-7) after the second vaccine dose. Library preparation was by the immunoSEQ multiplex PCR assay. Imported from immuneACCESS, the table was reduced by TCRdb to in-frame sequences with V and J called. These copies leave out some clones; in studies compared against another copy, an unresolved V gene accounts for under half, and the cause of the remainder is not known. The sample records 150,000 to 200,000 clones, 92% of which are singletons. The ten largest clones represent less than 1.3% of the sample. The sequencing used peripheral blood, collected 28 days after the second AZD1222 dose. The receptors here all came from an adult who received the AZD1222 COVID-19 vaccine.

The rearrangement uses TRBV18 and TRBJ1-1, with 7 bases fitting TRBD1. Trimming took 6 bases from V and 4 from J; bases not matched to a gene: 8. This CDR3 spans 14 amino acids. The germline gives CDR1 KGHSH, CDR2 LQKENI. The CDR3 region is CASSPIQGSTEAFF. CDR3 bases: TGTGCCAGCTCGCCGATACAGGGGAGCACTGAAGCTTTCTTT.

Here the CDR3 reads CASSQQTTGASTDTQYF. Here the CDR3 DNA reads TGTGCCAGCAGCCAACAAACAACAGGGGCCAGCACAGATACGCAGTATTTT. This rearrangement joins TRBV4-2 to TRBJ2-3; 7 bases are a match to TRBD1. The CDR3 covers 17 residues. V dropped 2 bases and J dropped 0; count of bases not matched to a gene: 8. The V gene's germline CDR1 is LGHNA and CDR2 YNFKEQ.

V usage is TRBV7-9 and J usage is TRBJ1-1, with D perhaps matching TRBD1 (6 bases). This CDR3 contains 15 residues. The V and J ends lost 2 bases and 1 base respectively, with 11 bases between them. Germline loops: CDR1 SEHNR, CDR2 FQNEAQ (reference sequence). The CDR3 DNA is TGTGCCAGCAGCTTATGGGACACCGAGAACACTGAAGCTTTCTTT. It specifies CASSLWDTENTEAFF.

V is TRBV7-3 and J is TRBJ1-1, with D unresolved. Per the germline V gene, CDR1 is SGHTA and CDR2 is FQGTGA. This CDR3 has 11 residues. V was cut by 3 bases and J by 1 base, with 0 bases left in between. CDR3 protein: CASSLNTEAFF. In DNA, the CDR3 is TGTGCCAGCAGCTTGAACACTGAAGCTTTCTTT.

This rearrangement joins TRBV4-1 to TRBJ1-1; the match to TRBD1 covers 9 bases. The V gene end was trimmed by 5 bases and the J gene end by 7 bases; junction bases not matched to a gene: 8. This CDR3 has 14 residues. Looked up from germline, CDR1 is MGHRA and CDR2 is YSYEKL. This chain's CDR3 is CASSDATGGVEAFF. The CDR3 DNA reads TGCGCCAGCAGCGACGCTACAGGGGGCGTTGAAGCTTTCTTT.

The chain carries TRBV5-1 and TRBJ2-1, with a possible D match to TRBD1 (5 bases). V gave up 0 bases and J gave up 9 bases, with 7 bases separating them. This CDR3 region has 12 residues. The germline gives CDR1 SGHRS, CDR2 YFSETQ. CDR3: CASSLARGEQFF. The CDR3 nucleotides read TGCGCCAGCAGCTTGGCTAGGGGTGAGCAGTTCTTC.

This clone has only one observation. The chain combines TRBV10-3 with TRBJ1-4; 9 nucleotides line up with TRBD1. The CDR3 loop spans 16 amino acids. V lost 0 bases and J lost 5; bases outside the gene matches: 4. CDR1 and CDR2 from the germline V gene are ENHRY and SYGVKD. For the CDR3, the DNA is TGTGCCATCAGTGAGTCGACCGGGACAGGGAATGAAAAACTGTTTTTT. Translating gives CAISESTGTGNEKLFF.

This sequence joins TRBV2 and TRBJ1-2, with TRBD1 identical over 7 bases. CDR3 length: 13 residues. With 6 bases clipped from V and 4 bases from J, the junction kept 5 bases outside the gene matches. Germline V gene data show CDR1 as SNHLY and CDR2 as FYNNEI. CDR3 sequence reads: CASRRQGTYGYTF. The CDR3 DNA sequence: TGTGCCAGCAGACGACAGGGAACCTATGGCTACACCTTC.

The genes are TRBV9 and TRBJ2-7; 7 positions agree with TRBD1. The CDR3 spans 13 residues. The ends lost 3 bases at V and 6 bases at J; junction bases unmatched: 6. Germline values: CDR1 SGDLS, CDR2 YYNGEE. CDR3 coding DNA: TGTGCCAGCAGCGGCCGACAGGGCTCCGAGCAGTACTTC. This sequence encodes CASSGRQGSEQYF.

CDR3 loop: CASSGSYRGRYGYTF. DNA of the CDR3: TGTGCCAGCAGCGGATCGTACAGGGGGCGATATGGCTACACCTTC. This chain links TRBV9 with TRBJ1-2; 9 nucleotides line up with TRBD1. Trimming took 3 bases from V and 5 from J; bases not matched to a gene: 8. The CDR3 contains 15 residues. CDR1 SGDLS and CDR2 YYNGEE come from the germline V gene.

The chain is built from TRBV30 and TRBJ1-4, with 8 bases lining up with TRBD1. The CDR3 totals 15 residues. The V gene's germline CDR1 is GTSNPN and CDR2 SVGIG (reference sequence). The V segment lost 3 bases and the J segment 0 bases; nucleotides outside the gene matches: 3. This CDR3 is CAWSPDRATNEKLFF. CDR3 coding DNA: TGTGCCTGGAGCCCGGACAGGGCAACTAATGAAAAACTGTTTTTT.

The J gene is TRBJ2-7, the V gene TRBV5-4; D possibly corresponds to TRBD1 (6 bases). Germline CDR1 reads SGHNT; CDR2 reads YYREEE (reference sequence). Trimming removed 2 bases at V and 5 bases at J, with 14 bases between. The CDR3 runs 14 residues. The CDR3 spells CASSLQGPGDEQYF. For the CDR3, the DNA is TGTGCCAGCAGCTTACAGGGCCCCGGGGACGAGCAGTACTTC.

This sequence joins TRBV18 and TRBJ1-3, with D possibly being TRBD1 (5 bases). The CDR3 spans 17 residues. V lost 2 bases and J 2 bases, leaving 16 bases between the germline ends. Germline V CDR1 and CDR2: KGHSH, LQKENI. CDR3 nucleotides: TGTGCCAGCTCACCAACTACTGCCAGGGATACTGGAAACACCATATATTTT. Protein sequence: CASSPTTARDTGNTIYF.

V is TRBV5-1 and J is TRBJ1-6, with 7 nucleotides matching TRBD1. CDR1 is SGHRS, CDR2 YFSETQ, per germline. This CDR3 is 16 amino acids long. With 1 base clipped from V and 5 bases from J, the junction kept 6 bases outside the gene matches. Here the CDR3 reads CASSLKSGTDNSPLHF. The CDR3 region has the DNA TGCGCCAGCAGCTTGAAATCTGGGACAGATAATTCACCCCTCCACTTT.

This sequence joins TRBV5-1 and TRBJ2-7; D remains ambiguous. Germline V gives CDR1 SGHRS, CDR2 YFSETQ. CDR3 length: 14 residues. Trimming cost V 0 bases and J 3 bases, with 10 bases left between them. In nucleotides, the CDR3 is TGCGCCAGCAGCTTGGATTTGTTAAACTACGAGCAGTACTTC. Protein product: CASSLDLLNYEQYF. Filled out from reference TRBV5-1 and TRBJ2-7, the complete variable domain reads KAGVTQTPRYLIKTRGQQVTLSCSPISGHRSVSWYQQTPGQGLQFLFEYFSETQRNKGNFPGRFSGRQFSNSRSEMNVSTLELGDSALYLCASSLDLLNYEQYFGPGTRLTVT.

The chain has TRBV6-5 and TRBJ1-5; D is ambiguous. The CDR3 is made up of 13 amino acids. The germline CDR1 and CDR2 sequences are MNHEY and SVGAGI. The V and J ends lost 2 bases and 6 bases respectively, with 8 bases between them. The CDR3 DNA sequence: TGTGCCAGCAGTTACGGGGAGAGTCAGCCCCAGCATTTT. Translation: CASSYGESQPQHF.

This chain links TRBV18 with TRBJ1-2; D not resolved. The CDR3 covers 12 residues. Trimming cost V 1 base and J 6 bases, with 6 bases left between them. From germline, CDR1 is KGHSH and CDR2 LQKENI. CDR3 sequence: CASSPLDHGYTF. CDR3 DNA: TGTGCCAGCTCACCACTAGACCATGGCTACACCTTC.

This chain uses TRBV18 with TRBJ2-7; the D gene could be TRBD1 or TRBD2 (5 bases each). The CDR3 has 15 residues. V was cut by 2 bases and J by 0 bases, with 11 bases left in between. CDR1 KGHSH and CDR2 LQKENI come from the germline V gene. This CDR3 is CASSPEEGYSYEQYF. CDR3 nucleotides: TGTGCCAGCTCACCAGAAGAGGGGTACTCCTACGAGCAGTACTTC.

The chain links TRBV20-1 to TRBJ2-6; 8 bases line up with TRBD2. The CDR3 spans 16 residues. V shed 3 bases and J 1 base; nucleotides not matched to a gene: 5. CDR1 DFQATT and CDR2 SNEGSKA come from the germline V gene (reference sequence). In nucleotides, the CDR3 is TGCAGTGCTAGTCGGGGGGGTCCTTCTGGGGCCAACGTCCTGACTTTC. Translated, it gives CSASRGGPSGANVLTF.

The chain employs TRBV18 and TRBJ1-6; weak D call: TRBD1 (5 bases). The germline gives CDR1 KGHSH, CDR2 LQKENI. This CDR3 is built from 16 residues. V was clipped by 2 bases and J by 4 bases, with 12 bases between them. The CDR3 region is CASSPEAGRYNSPLHF. The CDR3 bases are TGTGCCAGCTCACCAGAGGCAGGGAGGTATAATTCACCCCTCCACTTT.

The gene calls are TRBV5-3 and TRBJ1-1; 10 bases match TRBD1. TRBV5-3 is labeled an ORF, and its function is uncertain. The ends lost 1 base at V and 4 bases at J; junction bases unmatched: 16. The CDR3 sequence is 19 residues long. This CDR3 is CARSLCDRGHENGGTEAFF. In DNA, the CDR3 is TGTGCCAGAAGCTTGTGTGACAGGGGGCACGAGAACGGTGGCACTGAAGCTTTCTTT.

Remarks on this clone: The germline gene is not matched at one end of the junction; a read error may be the cause. The chain links TRBV29-1 to TRBJ1-1, with 8 nucleotides matching TRBD1. The CDR3 has 14 amino acids. Looked up from germline, CDR1 is SQVTM and CDR2 is ANQGSEA. The CDR3 DNA reads as TGCAGCGTTAAAGAGGACAGGGCCAACACTGAAGCTTTCTTT. This translates into CSVKEDRANTEAFF.